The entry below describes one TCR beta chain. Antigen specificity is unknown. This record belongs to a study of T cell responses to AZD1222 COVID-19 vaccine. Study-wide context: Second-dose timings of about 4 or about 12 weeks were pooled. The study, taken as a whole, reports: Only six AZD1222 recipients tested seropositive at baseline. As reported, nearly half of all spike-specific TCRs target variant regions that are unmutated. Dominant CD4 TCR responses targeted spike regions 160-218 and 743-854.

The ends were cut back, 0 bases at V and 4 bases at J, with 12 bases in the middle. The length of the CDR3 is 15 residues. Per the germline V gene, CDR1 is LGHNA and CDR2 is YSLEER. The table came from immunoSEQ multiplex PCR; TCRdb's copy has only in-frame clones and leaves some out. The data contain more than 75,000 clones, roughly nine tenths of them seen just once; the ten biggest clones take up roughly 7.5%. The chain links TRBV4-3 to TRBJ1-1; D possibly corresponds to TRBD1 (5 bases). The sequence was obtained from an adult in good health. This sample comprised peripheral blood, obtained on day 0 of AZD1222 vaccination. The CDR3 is CASSQDPRDGTEAFF. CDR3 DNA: TGCGCCAGCAGCCAAGATCCCCGGGACGGCACTGAAGCTTTCTTT.